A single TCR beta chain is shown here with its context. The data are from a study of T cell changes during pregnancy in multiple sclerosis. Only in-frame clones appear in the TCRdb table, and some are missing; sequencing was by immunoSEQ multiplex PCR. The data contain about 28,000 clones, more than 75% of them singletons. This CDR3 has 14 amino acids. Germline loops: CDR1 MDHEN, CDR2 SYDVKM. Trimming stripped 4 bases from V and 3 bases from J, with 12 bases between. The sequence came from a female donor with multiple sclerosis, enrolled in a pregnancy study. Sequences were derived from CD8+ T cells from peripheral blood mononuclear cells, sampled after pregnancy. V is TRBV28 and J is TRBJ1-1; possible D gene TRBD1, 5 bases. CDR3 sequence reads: CASSWGDHYTEAFF. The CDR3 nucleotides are TGTGCCAGCAGTTGGGGGGATCATTACACTGAAGCTTTCTTT.